The 16 T cell receptor beta chains listed next were all sequenced from one sample in a study of T cell responses to AZD1222 COVID-19 vaccine. Using immunoSEQ multiplex PCR, the repertoire was profiled, and TCRdb retains in-frame clones only, with some absent. This sample has more than 140,000 clones, with 85% to 95% found just once. Sequencing was performed on peripheral blood, taken on day 0 of MenACWY control vaccination. The origin of the receptors is an adult in good health.

The gene calls are TRBV3-1 (or the pseudogene TRBV3-2) and TRBJ1-1; D gene unclear. Trimming stripped 4 bases from V and 1 base from J, with 7 bases between. The germline gives CDR1 LGHDT, CDR2 YNNKEL (reference sequence). This CDR3 comprises 13 residues. The CDR3 region has the DNA TGTGCCAGCAGCCGTCTTAGGAACACTGAAGCTTTCTTT. It codes for CASSRLRNTEAFF.

V is TRBV6-5 and J is TRBJ1-1; TRBD1 matches 7 bases. V shed 0 bases, J shed 9 bases, and the junction held 10 bases outside the gene matches. In germline, CDR1 is MNHEY, CDR2 SVGAGI. The CDR3 length is 15 residues. CDR3 sequence: CASSYSLGGDRKAFF. The CDR3 bases are TGTGCCAGCAGTTACTCGTTGGGGGGGGACAGAAAAGCTTTCTTT.

This sequence joins TRBV9 and TRBJ1-1, with no clear D. Germline V lookup: CDR1 SGDLS, CDR2 YYNGEE. V was shortened by 2 bases and J by 2 bases, with 13 bases between the two germline ends. This CDR3 spans 15 amino acids. CDR3 region: CASSVGGRLNTEAFF. The DNA of the CDR3 is TGTGCCAGCAGCGTTGGTGGACGGTTAAACACTGAAGCTTTCTTT. Using reference TRBV9 and TRBJ1-1 for the parts outside the CDR3, the full variable domain is DSGVTQTPKHLITATGQRVTLRCSPRSGDLSVYWYQQSLDQGLQFLIQYYNGEERAKGNILERFSAQQFPDLHSELNLSSLELGDSALYFCASSVGGRLNTEAFFGQGTRLTVV.

The V gene is TRBV19, the J gene TRBJ2-2; D is undetermined. Germline CDR1 reads LNHDA; CDR2 reads SQIVND (reference sequence). Between the trimmed V and J ends, which lost 3 bases and 2 bases, there was a span of 7 bases. The CDR3 contains 14 residues. CDR3 loop: CASSITSNTGELFF. CDR3 coding DNA: TGTGCCAGTAGTATCACCTCCAACACCGGGGAGCTGTTTTTT.

V gene TRBV30 combines with J gene TRBJ1-3; D not resolved. Germline V CDR1 and CDR2: GTSNPN, SVGIG (reference sequence). Trimming pared 0 bases from V and 1 base from J, leaving 10 bases between. This CDR3 region has 15 residues. The CDR3 DNA sequence: TGTGCCTGGAGTGTACCGACCCCTTCTGGAAACACCATATATTTT. Translation gives CAWSVPTPSGNTIYF.

The V gene is TRBV5-4, the J gene TRBJ1-1, with D uncertain. V was clipped by 2 bases and J by 1 base, with 9 bases between them. The length of the CDR3 is 14 residues. CDR1 SGHNT and CDR2 YYREEE come from the germline V gene (reference sequence). CDR3 sequence (DNA): TGTGCCAGCAGCTTAATACAGCCGAACACTGAAGCTTTCTTT. It translates to CASSLIQPNTEAFF. The whole variable domain, filled in from reference TRBV5-4 and TRBJ1-1, reads ETGVTQSPTHLIKTRGQQVTLRCSSQSGHNTVSWYQQALGQGPQFIFQYYREEENGRGNFPPRFSGLQFPNYSSELNVNALELDDSALYLCASSLIQPNTEAFFGQGTRLTVV.

The CDR3 coding sequence is TGTGCCAGCAGCGTAGGGGGGTACGGGGCCAACGTCCTGACTTTC. As protein: CASSVGGYGANVLTF. The rearrangement joins TRBV9 to TRBJ2-6, with D perhaps assigned TRBD1 or TRBD2 (5 bases each). Germline V lookup: CDR1 SGDLS, CDR2 YYNGEE. The CDR3 has 15 amino acids. The V gene lost 0 bases and the J gene lost 4 bases, with 8 bases spanning the gap.

The chain carries TRBV5-4 and TRBJ2-4; 8 nucleotides line up with TRBD2. This CDR3 has 15 amino acids. Germline CDR1 and CDR2: SGHNT and YYREEE (reference sequence). The V gene end was trimmed by 4 bases and the J gene end by 8 bases; junction bases not matched to a gene: 11. The CDR3 DNA follows: TGTGCCAGCAGCGGATCCAGCGGGAGTCAGGACATTCAGTACTTC. Its translation is CASSGSSGSQDIQYF. Full variable domain (rest looked up from reference TRBV5-4 and TRBJ2-4): ETGVTQSPTHLIKTRGQQVTLRCSSQSGHNTVSWYQQALGQGPQFIFQYYREEENGRGNFPPRFSGLQFPNYSSELNVNALELDDSALYLCASSGSSGSQDIQYFGAGTRLSVL.

In this sample, this clone turned up once. V is TRBV4-2 and J is TRBJ2-1; tentatively, D is TRBD1 (6 bases). Germline V gives CDR1 LGHNA, CDR2 YNFKEQ. V lost 1 base and J 8 bases, leaving 15 bases between the germline ends. CDR3 length: 15 residues. The CDR3 spells CASSQGGPVSHEQFF. For the CDR3, the DNA is TGTGCCAGCAGCCAAGGGGGGCCCGTCTCCCATGAGCAGTTCTTC.

The DNA for the CDR3 is TGTGCCAGCAGTTCCTGGAGGGGAGGGGATGGCTACACCTTC. It specifies CASSSWRGGDGYTF. The chain uses TRBV6-5 and TRBJ1-2; D possibly corresponds to TRBD1 (5 bases). The CDR3 covers 14 residues. The V end lost 4 bases, the J end lost 6 bases, and 15 bases lay between the germline ends. CDR1 is MNHEY and CDR2 is SVGAGI in the germline V gene.

This chain joins TRBV29-1 and TRBJ1-5; 7 nucleotides agree with TRBD1. With 4 bases clipped from V and 5 bases from J, the junction kept 8 bases outside the gene matches. The CDR3 is 14 amino acids. From germline, CDR1 is SQVTM and CDR2 ANQGSEA. CDR3 sequence reads: CSVGDRQGYQPQHF. CDR3 DNA: TGCAGCGTTGGGGATAGACAGGGCTATCAGCCCCAGCATTTT. Looking up the rest from reference TRBV29-1 and TRBJ1-5 gives the full variable domain: SAVISQKPSRDICQRGTSLTIQCQVDSQVTMMFWYRQQPGQSLTLIATANQGSEATYESGFVIDKFPISRPNLTFSTLTVSNMSPEDSSIYLCSVGDRQGYQPQHFGDGTRLSIL.

The rearrangement links TRBV2 to TRBJ1-6, with D unresolved. The germline gives CDR1 SNHLY, CDR2 FYNNEI. Trimming removed 6 bases from V and 6 bases from J, with 12 bases in between. This CDR3 is 14 amino acids long. The CDR3, as DNA: TGTGCCAGCAGGGCCGAAGAAGGTAATTCACCCCTCCACTTT. This encodes CASRAEEGNSPLHF.

J is TRBJ1-5 and V is TRBV4-1; D gene ambiguous. CDR1 is MGHRA, CDR2 YSYEKL, per germline. The V and J ends lost 1 base and 1 base respectively, with 11 bases between them. This CDR3 spans 16 amino acids. The CDR3 DNA follows: TGCGCCAGCAGCCAAGTTCCATCCCAGAGCAATCAGCCCCAGCATTTT. It codes for CASSQVPSQSNQPQHF.

The chain combines TRBV6-5 with TRBJ1-2; D may be TRBD1 (6 bases). Germline CDR1 MNHEY, CDR2 SVGAGI. CDR3 length: 14 amino acids. V lost 6 bases to trimming and J lost 7 bases, with 18 bases between them. The CDR3 here is CASRSIGGLGGYTF. Here the CDR3 DNA reads TGTGCCAGCAGATCGATAGGGGGGCTCGGTGGCTACACCTTC.

The CDR3 DNA is TGTGCCAGTAGTATAGTTGGCGGGACGGAGCAGTACTTC. Protein product: CASSIVGGTEQYF. The chain couples TRBV19 to TRBJ2-7; D is perhaps TRBD2 (6 bases). The length of the CDR3 is 13 residues. The germline gives CDR1 LNHDA, CDR2 SQIVND (reference sequence). Between the trimmed V and J ends, which lost 1 base and 7 bases, there was a span of 11 bases.

This chain connects TRBV5-1 to TRBJ2-2; TRBD1 might be the D (6 bases). The CDR3 spans 18 residues. Germline values: CDR1 SGHRS, CDR2 YFSETQ. The V and J ends lost 3 bases and 4 bases respectively, with 22 bases between them. CDR3 amino acids: CASSSSTQLRGGTGELFF. The CDR3 coding sequence is TGCGCCAGCAGCTCGTCGACACAACTCAGAGGGGGCACCGGGGAGCTGTTTTTT. The entire variable domain, with the rest obtained from reference TRBV5-1 and TRBJ2-2, is as follows: KAGVTQTPRYLIKTRGQQVTLSCSPISGHRSVSWYQQTPGQGLQFLFEYFSETQRNKGNFPGRFSGRQFSNSRSEMNVSTLELGDSALYLCASSSSTQLRGGTGELFFGEGSRLTVL.